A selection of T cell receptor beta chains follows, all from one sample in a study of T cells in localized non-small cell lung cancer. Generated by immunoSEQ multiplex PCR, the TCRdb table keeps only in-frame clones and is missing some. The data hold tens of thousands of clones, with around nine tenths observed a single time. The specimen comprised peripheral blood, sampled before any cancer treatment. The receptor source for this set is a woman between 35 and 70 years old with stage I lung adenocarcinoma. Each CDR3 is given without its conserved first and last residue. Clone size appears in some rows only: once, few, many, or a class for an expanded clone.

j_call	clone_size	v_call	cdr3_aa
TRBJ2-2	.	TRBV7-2	ASSLRTANTGELF
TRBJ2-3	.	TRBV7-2	ASSPERGGSDTQY
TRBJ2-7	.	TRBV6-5	ASSLSQASYEQY
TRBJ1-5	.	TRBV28	ASSPWTSGQGRISNQPQH
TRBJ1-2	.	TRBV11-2	ASSLGQKNGYGYT
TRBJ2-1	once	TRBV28	ASRIGNEQF
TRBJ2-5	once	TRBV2	ASSLEGGGKTQY
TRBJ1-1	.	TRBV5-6	ASSLGGAIRNTEAF
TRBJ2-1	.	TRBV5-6	ASSPRTGWDEQF
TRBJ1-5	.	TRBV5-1	ARETGTHSNQPQH
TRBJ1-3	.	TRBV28	ASSLSLGQGGNTIY
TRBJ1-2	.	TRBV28	ASRDPGQFNYGYT
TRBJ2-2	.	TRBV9	ASSVERPGELF
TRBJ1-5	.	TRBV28	ASTPWTGNQPQH
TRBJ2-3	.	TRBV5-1	ASSLQGGDTQY
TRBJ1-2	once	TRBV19	ASSIDAQVLNYGYT
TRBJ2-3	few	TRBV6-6	ASSYLQLADTQY
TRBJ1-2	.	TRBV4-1	ASSQSRTEIAYGYT
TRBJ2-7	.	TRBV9	ASSPTGTYEQY
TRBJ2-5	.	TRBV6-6	ASTAMYQETQY
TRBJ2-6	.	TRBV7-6	ASSLDPGANVLT
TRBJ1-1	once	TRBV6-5	ASSYSGGPWHTEAF
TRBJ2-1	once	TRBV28	AGGTSYEQF
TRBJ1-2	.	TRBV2	ASSLQPGPCGYT
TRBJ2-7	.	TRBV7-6	ASSLGGYGTGYRDEQY
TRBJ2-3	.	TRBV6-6	ASSYSRAGTDTQY
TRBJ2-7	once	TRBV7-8	ASSLSRFLLNEQY
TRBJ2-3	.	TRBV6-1	ASSQRGHTQY
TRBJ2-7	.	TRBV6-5	ASNGQAIHEQY
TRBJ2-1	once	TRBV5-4	ASSLAGGFEQF
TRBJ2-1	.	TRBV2	ASSEARTSGRGSYNEQF
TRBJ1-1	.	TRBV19	ASSISRETEAF
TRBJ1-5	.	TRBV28	ASSAGGRGNQPQH
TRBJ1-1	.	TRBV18	ASSYRVWNTEAF
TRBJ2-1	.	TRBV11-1	ASSLTSGPNNEQF
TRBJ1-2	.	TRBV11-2	ASTLRVARDGYT
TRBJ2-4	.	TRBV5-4	ASSPDRASAKNIQY
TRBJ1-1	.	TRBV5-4	ASSSQGRGGLNTEAF
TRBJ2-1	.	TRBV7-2	ATAPGRLYNEQF
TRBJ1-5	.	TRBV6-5	ASRKGQGYGQPQH
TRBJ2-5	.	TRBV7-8	ASSLPQETQY
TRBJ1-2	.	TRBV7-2	ASSLEQGGIGYGYT